The 12 T cell receptor beta chains in this list originate from one sample, sequenced in a study of Ad26.COV2.S vaccination and SARS-CoV-2 variants. The treatment here: around 19 received Ad26.COV2.S at low or high dose, single or two shots; roughly five received placebo; per-sample allocation not given. The study sampled participants on day 63 after the first vaccine or placebo injection. Measured with immunoSEQ multiplex PCR; TCRdb has only the in-frame clones, and not every one. The repertoire holds 300,000 to 400,000 clones, with 70% to 90% as singletons. The sequencing used peripheral blood, collected in a trial of Ad26.COV2.S vaccine versus placebo. These TCRs come from a person aged 18-60 years who received the Ad26.COV2.S COVID-19 vaccine or a placebo.

The CDR3 is CASNPAPNTEAFF. CDR3 nucleotide sequence: TGTGCCAGCAATCCAGCCCCGAACACTGAAGCTTTCTTT. The genes are TRBV19 and TRBJ1-1; D is unclear. The germline V gene encodes CDR1 LNHDA and CDR2 SQIVND (reference sequence). The ends were cut back, 9 bases at V and 1 base at J, with 12 bases in the middle. The CDR3 is 13 residues long.

The V call is TRBV7-9, the J call TRBJ2-7; TRBD2 matches at 12 bases. Germline CDR1 and CDR2: SEHNR and FQNEAQ (reference sequence). V shed 5 bases, J shed 2 bases, and the junction held 4 bases outside the gene matches. The CDR3 runs to 15 residues. The CDR3 here is CASSPRLAGAYEQYF. Written as DNA, the CDR3 is TGTGCCAGCAGCCCCCGACTAGCGGGGGCCTACGAGCAGTACTTC.

This sequence joins TRBV4-1 and TRBJ2-7; TRBD1 or TRBD2 may be the D gene (5 bases each). This CDR3 is built from 15 residues. Trimming left V 0 bases short and J 4 bases short, with 13 bases between. CDR1 is MGHRA and CDR2 is YSYEKL in the germline V gene. The CDR3 DNA sequence: TGCGCCAGCAGCCAAGAGAGGGGTAGCTTTTACGAGCAGTACTTC. It is translated as CASSQERGSFYEQYF.

This clone was found once. V gene TRBV9 combines with J gene TRBJ2-7; D is unclear. The CDR3 length is 14 residues. The V end was cut by 0 bases, the J end by 5 bases, with 12 bases between. Germline-derived CDR1 and CDR2 are SGDLS and YYNGEE. CDR3 sequence: CASSVALTVHEQYF. The CDR3 nucleotides are TGTGCCAGCAGCGTAGCCCTGACGGTCCACGAGCAGTACTTC.

This chain connects TRBV7-9 to TRBJ2-1; D might be TRBD1 or TRBD2, each matching 5 bases. The CDR3 runs to 13 residues. Trimming removed 5 bases at V and 9 bases at J, with 14 bases between. The germline V gene has CDR1 SEHNR and CDR2 FQNEAQ (reference sequence). CDR3 residues: CASSEGPPGEQFF. The CDR3 nucleotides are TGTGCCAGCAGCGAGGGACCTCCGGGTGAGCAGTTCTTC.

The rearrangement links TRBV28 to TRBJ1-1, with TRBD1 matching 7 bases. The CDR3 contains 13 residues. After removal of 8 bases from V and 4 bases from J, the junction contained 7 bases not matched to a gene. Germline values: CDR1 MDHEN, CDR2 SYDVKM. CDR3 DNA sequence: TGTGCCAGCGGTAGGGGGCCGAGCACTGAAGCTTTCTTT. This codes for CASGRGPSTEAFF.

This clone was recorded once. The V and J genes are TRBV30 and TRBJ1-6, with TRBD1 as a possible D gene (5 bases). Trimming took 2 bases from V and 8 from J, leaving 19 bases between them. This CDR3 has 16 residues. Germline-derived CDR1 and CDR2 are GTSNPN and SVGIG (reference sequence). CDR3 in amino acids: CAWSRGSFTGDSPLHF. The CDR3, as DNA: TGTGCCTGGAGTAGGGGATCCTTTACGGGGGATTCACCCCTCCACTTT.

The rearrangement uses TRBV12-3 or TRBV12-4 and TRBJ2-5; D gene unclear. V was pared by 6 bases and J by 7 bases, with 12 bases between. This CDR3 is built from 12 residues. CDR3 residues: CASSQQMGTQYF. The DNA for the CDR3 is TGTGCCAGCAGCCAACAGATGGGGACCCAGTACTTC.

Turning to this clone: The junction departs from the called germline gene at one end, perhaps through a read error. This rearrangement joins TRBV6-5 to TRBJ1-1, with TRBD1 identical over 7 bases. The length of the CDR3 is 14 residues. From germline, CDR1 is MNHEY and CDR2 SVGAGI. The CDR3 reads CASSNSGGGTEAFF. Here the CDR3 DNA reads TGTGCCAGCAGTAACTCAGGGGGGGGCACTGAAGCTTTCTTT.

J is TRBJ2-7 and V is TRBV4-2, with D possibly being TRBD2 (5 bases). The V end lost 0 bases, the J end lost 0 bases, and 12 bases lay between the germline ends. The CDR3 is 16 amino acids. CDR1 is LGHNA, CDR2 YNFKEQ, per germline. The CDR3 DNA is TGTGCCAGCAGCCAAGAGGAGCGGCGGAGCTCCTACGAGCAGTACTTC. Translation gives CASSQEERRSSYEQYF.

CDR3 bases: TGCGCCAGCACCCCTAGCGGGGGCTTCTACGAGCAGTACTTC. This codes for CASTPSGGFYEQYF. The V and J genes are TRBV5-1 and TRBJ2-7, with 10 bases that match TRBD2. With 6 bases clipped from V and 3 bases from J, the junction kept 6 bases outside the gene matches. The germline V gene encodes CDR1 SGHRS and CDR2 YFSETQ. This CDR3 is 14 amino acids long.

The chain recombines TRBV4-2 with TRBJ1-2; TRBD1 matches 11 bases. This CDR3 contains 19 residues. Germline V lookup: CDR1 LGHNA, CDR2 YNFKEQ. V shed 2 bases, J shed 0 bases, and the junction held 11 bases outside the gene matches. The CDR3 spells CASSQSPRGQGVTNYGYTF. The CDR3 DNA follows: TGTGCCAGCAGCCAATCCCCCCGGGGACAGGGGGTAACTAACTATGGCTACACCTTC.